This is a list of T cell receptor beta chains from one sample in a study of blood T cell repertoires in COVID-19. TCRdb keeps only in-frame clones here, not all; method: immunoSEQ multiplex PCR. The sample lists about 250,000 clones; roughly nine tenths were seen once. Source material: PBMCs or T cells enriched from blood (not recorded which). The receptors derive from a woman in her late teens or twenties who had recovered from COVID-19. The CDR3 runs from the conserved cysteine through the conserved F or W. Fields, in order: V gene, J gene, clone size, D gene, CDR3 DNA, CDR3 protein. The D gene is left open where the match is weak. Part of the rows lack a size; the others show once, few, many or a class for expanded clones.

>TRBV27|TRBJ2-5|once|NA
TGTGCCAGCAGTTTAGGGGGGGGGCTTGGAGAGACCCAGTACTTC
CASSLGGGLGETQYF
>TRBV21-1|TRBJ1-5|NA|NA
TGTGCCAGCAGCAAAGCAGCAGGGGCCGGACAGCCCCAGCATTTT
CASSKAAGAGQPQHF
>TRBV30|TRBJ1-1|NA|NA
TGTGCCTGGAGTGTCGGGGGCACTGAAGCTTTCTTT
CAWSVGGTEAFF
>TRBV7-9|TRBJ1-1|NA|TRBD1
TGTGCCAGCAGCTTGACCGGGACAGATACTCTGAACACTGAAGCTTTCTTT
CASSLTGTDTLNTEAFF
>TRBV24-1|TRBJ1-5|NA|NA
TGTGCCACCAGTGTCCTCCCCCGGGATCAGCCCCAGCATTTT
CATSVLPRDQPQHF
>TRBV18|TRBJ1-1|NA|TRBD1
TGTGCCAGCTCACCTCAGGGGGCTGTCACTGAAGCTTTCTTT
CASSPQGAVTEAFF
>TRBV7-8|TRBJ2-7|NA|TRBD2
TGTGCCAGCAGCTTAGGAGGTGGGCGGGGGGCCCCCGAGCAGTACTTC
CASSLGGGRGAPEQYF
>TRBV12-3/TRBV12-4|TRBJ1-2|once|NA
TGTGCCAGCTCCCCTTTGGGAAGCGGGGGCTACACCTTC
CASSPLGSGGYTF
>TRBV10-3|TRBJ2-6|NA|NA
TGTGCCATCAGTGTGGTAGTCCCCGGCTCTGGGGCCAACGTCCTGACTTTC
CAISVVVPGSGANVLTF
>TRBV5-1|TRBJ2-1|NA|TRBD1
TGCGCCAGCAGCTGGCGGACAGGGAATGAGCAGTTCTTC
CASSWRTGNEQFF
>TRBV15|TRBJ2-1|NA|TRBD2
TGTGCCACCAGCTCCTGGGAGGGGTACAATGAGCAGTTCTTC
CATSSWEGYNEQFF
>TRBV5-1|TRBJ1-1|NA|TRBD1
TGCGCCAGCAGCCCGACAGGGCCAAATTCGTACACTGAAGCTTTCTTT
CASSPTGPNSYTEAFF
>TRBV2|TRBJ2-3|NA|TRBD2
TGTGCCAGCAGTGAATTGCTAGCGGGGACAAGCACAGATACGCAGTATTTT
CASSELLAGTSTDTQYF
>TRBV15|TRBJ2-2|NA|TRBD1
TGTGCCACCAGCGAGGGGGAACAGGGGGGCACCGGGGAGCTGTTTTTT
CATSEGEQGGTGELFF
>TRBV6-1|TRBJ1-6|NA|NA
TGTGCCAGCAGTGATACCCGGCAGGGAACCTCACCCCTCCACTTT
CASSDTRQGTSPLHF
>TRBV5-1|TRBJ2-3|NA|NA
TGCGCCAGCAGCTATCAGTGGGATACGCAGTATTTT
CASSYQWDTQYF
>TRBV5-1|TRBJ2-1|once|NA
TGCGCCAGCAGCTTCGGGCCGCAGGGCTCCTACAATGAGCAGTTCTTC
CASSFGPQGSYNEQFF
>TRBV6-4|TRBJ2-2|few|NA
TGTGCCAGCAGTGGCGATGCCAACCGGGAGCTGTTTTTT
CASSGDANRELFF
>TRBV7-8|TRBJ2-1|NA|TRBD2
TGTGCCAGCAGCTTCCAAACCCCCCTAGCGGGGGTCTACAATGAGCAGTTCTTC
CASSFQTPLAGVYNEQFF
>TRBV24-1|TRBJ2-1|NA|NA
TGTGCCACCGGCGACGGACTTTACAATGAGCAGTTCTTC
CATGDGLYNEQFF
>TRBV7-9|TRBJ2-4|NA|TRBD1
TGTGCCAGCAGCGCCCGACAGGGAAATTTGAACATTCAGTACTTC
CASSARQGNLNIQYF
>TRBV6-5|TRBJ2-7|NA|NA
TGTGCCAGCAGTAACCCGCTATACGAGCAGTACTTC
CASSNPLYEQYF
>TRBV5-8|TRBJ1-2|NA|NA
TGTGCCAGCAGCTTCCTAAACTATGGCTACACCTTC
CASSFLNYGYTF
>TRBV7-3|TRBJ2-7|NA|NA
TGTGCCAGCAGCTTAAGTCAGTCCTACGAGCAGTACTTC
CASSLSQSYEQYF
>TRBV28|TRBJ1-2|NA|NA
TGTGGAGTCGGGGGTTCAAACTATGGCTACACCTTC
CGVGGSNYGYTF
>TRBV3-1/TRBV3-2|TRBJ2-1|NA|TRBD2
TGTGCCAGCAGCCAGCTAGCGGGGGTTTCCTACAATGAGCAGTTCTTC
CASSQLAGVSYNEQFF
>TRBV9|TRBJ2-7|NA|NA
TGTGCCAGCAGGGAGCAGCTTTACGAGCAGTACTTC
CASREQLYEQYF
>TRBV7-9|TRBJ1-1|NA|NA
TGTGCCAGCAGCTTCAGACGGGGCACTGAAGCTTTCTTT
CASSFRRGTEAFF
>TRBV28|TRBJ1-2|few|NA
TGTGCCAGCACCCCGGCAGGGGATGGCTACACCTTC
CASTPAGDGYTF
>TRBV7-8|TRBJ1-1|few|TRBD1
TGTGCCAGCAGCCCCGGGACAGGGGGGATCACTGAAGCTTTCTTT
CASSPGTGGITEAFF
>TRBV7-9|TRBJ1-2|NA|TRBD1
TGTGCCAGCAGCTTACCACAGGGGACGGACTATGGCTACACCTTC
CASSLPQGTDYGYTF
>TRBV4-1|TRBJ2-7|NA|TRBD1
TGCGCCAGCAGCCAAGAGGGACAGGGTATAACGTCCTACGAGCAGTACTTC
CASSQEGQGITSYEQYF
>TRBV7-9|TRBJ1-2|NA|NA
TGTGCCAGCAGCCCTCCCGGTGGTGCGAGTAACTATGGCTACACCTTC
CASSPPGGASNYGYTF
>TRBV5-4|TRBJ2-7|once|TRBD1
TGTGCCAGCAGCTTGGGACAGGGCTCCTACGAGCAGTACTTC
CASSLGQGSYEQYF
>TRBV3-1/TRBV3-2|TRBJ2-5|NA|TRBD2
TGTGCCAGCAGCCAAGGGGAGCGGGGGGGCAGAGAGACCCAGTACTTC
CASSQGERGGRETQYF
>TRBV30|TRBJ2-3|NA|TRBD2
TGTGCCTGGGGACCCGGGACTAGCGATACGCAGTATTTT
CAWGPGTSDTQYF
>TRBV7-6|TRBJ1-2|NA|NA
TGTGCCAGCAGCTTATCAACTAACTATGGCTACACCTTC
CASSLSTNYGYTF
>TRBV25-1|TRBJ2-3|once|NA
TGTGCCAGCAGTGACTCTGGGGCAGAGACGCAGTATTTT
CASSDSGAETQYF
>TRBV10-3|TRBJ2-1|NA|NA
TGTGCCATCAGTGAGTTGTTCCGGGGGAATGAGCAGTTCTTC
CAISELFRGNEQFF
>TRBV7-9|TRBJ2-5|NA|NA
TGTGCCAGCAGCTTGGGCACGTCCCGCGAGACCCAGTACTTC
CASSLGTSRETQYF
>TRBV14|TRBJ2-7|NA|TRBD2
TGTGCCAGCAGCCAGCAGATCCTAGCGGGGGGAGGAGACGAGCAGTACTTC
CASSQQILAGGGDEQYF
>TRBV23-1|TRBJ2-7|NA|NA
TGCGCCAGCAGTCACCCCTTCAACATTTACTACGAGCAGTACTTC
CASSHPFNIYYEQYF
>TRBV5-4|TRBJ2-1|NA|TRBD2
TGTGCCAGCAGCAGAGGCGGGGGGGCCTGGTTACTTTCCTACAATGAGCAGTTCTTC
CASSRGGGAWLLSYNEQFF
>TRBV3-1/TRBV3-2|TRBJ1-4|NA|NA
TGTGCCAGCAGACCGGGACACAATGGGGAAAAACTGTTTTTT
CASRPGHNGEKLFF
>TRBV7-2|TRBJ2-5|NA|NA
TGTGCCAGCAGCTCCGGCCAGGGAATCCAAGAGACCCAGTACTTC
CASSSGQGIQETQYF
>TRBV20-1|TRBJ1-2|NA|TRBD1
TGCAGTGCTAGTCCCCGGGACAGGGGGCTTCGTGGCTACACCTTC
CSASPRDRGLRGYTF
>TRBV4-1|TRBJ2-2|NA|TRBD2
TGCGCCAGCAGCCAGGACGGACTAGCGGGAGGGACCGGGGAGCTGTTTTTT
CASSQDGLAGGTGELFF
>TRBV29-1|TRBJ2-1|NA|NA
TGCAGCGTGACGGACAACTACAATGAGCAGTTCTTC
CSVTDNYNEQFF
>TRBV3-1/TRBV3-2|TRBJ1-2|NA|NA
TGTGCCAGCAGCCAAGGGGGGGTTGGCTACACCTTC
CASSQGGVGYTF
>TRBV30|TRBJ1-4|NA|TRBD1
TGTGCCTGGGACGGGACAGGGAATGAAAAACTGTTTTTT
CAWDGTGNEKLFF
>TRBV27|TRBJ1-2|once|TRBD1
TGTGCCAGCAGTATAGGGACAGGATATGGCTACACCTTC
CASSIGTGYGYTF
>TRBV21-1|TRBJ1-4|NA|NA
TGTGCCAGCAGCCCGAGCTCTCCACCGGTAAGTGAAAAACTGTTTTTT
CASSPSSPPVSEKLFF
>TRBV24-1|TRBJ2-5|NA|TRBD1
TGTGCCACCAGTGACAAGGGGACAGGGCGACAAGAGACCCAGTACTTC
CATSDKGTGRQETQYF